This section outlines one T cell receptor (beta chain) sequence together with its context. Trimming stripped 3 bases from V and 0 bases from J, with 14 bases between. This CDR3 comprises 17 residues. Germline V CDR1 and CDR2: SEHNR, FQNEAQ (reference sequence). These data come from a study of blood T cell repertoires in COVID-19. Assay: immunoSEQ multiplex PCR; the TCRdb copy retains only in-frame clones and omits some. The table shows about 160,000 clones, with around 83% occurring only once. The specimen sequenced was PBMCs or T cells enriched from blood (not recorded which). The clonotype originates from a woman in her 50s in a cohort exposed to, infected with or recovered from COVID-19 (not recorded which). V and J are TRBV7-9 and TRBJ1-4; no firm D call. CDR3 sequence reads: CASSFYLGQATNEKLFF. The CDR3 region has the DNA TGTGCCAGCAGCTTTTATCTAGGTCAAGCAACTAATGAAAAACTGTTTTTT.